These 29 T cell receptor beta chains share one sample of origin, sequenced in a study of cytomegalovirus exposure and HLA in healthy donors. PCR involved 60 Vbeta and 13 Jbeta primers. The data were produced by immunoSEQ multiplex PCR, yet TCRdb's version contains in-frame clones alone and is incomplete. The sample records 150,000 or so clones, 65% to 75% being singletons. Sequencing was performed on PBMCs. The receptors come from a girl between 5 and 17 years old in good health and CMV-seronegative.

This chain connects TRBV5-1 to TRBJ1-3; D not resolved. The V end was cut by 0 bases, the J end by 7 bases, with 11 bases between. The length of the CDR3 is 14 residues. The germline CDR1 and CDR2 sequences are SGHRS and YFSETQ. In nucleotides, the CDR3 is TGCGCCAGCAGCTTGGCCGGTCCCGGGAACACCATATATTTT. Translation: CASSLAGPGNTIYF. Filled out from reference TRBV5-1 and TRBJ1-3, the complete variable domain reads KAGVTQTPRYLIKTRGQQVTLSCSPISGHRSVSWYQQTPGQGLQFLFEYFSETQRNKGNFPGRFSGRQFSNSRSEMNVSTLELGDSALYLCASSLAGPGNTIYFGEGSWLTVV.

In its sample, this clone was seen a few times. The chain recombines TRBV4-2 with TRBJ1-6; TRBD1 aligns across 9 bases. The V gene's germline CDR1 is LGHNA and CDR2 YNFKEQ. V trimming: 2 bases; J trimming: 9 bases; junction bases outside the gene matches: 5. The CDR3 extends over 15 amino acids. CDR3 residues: CASSQTGGMSSPLHF. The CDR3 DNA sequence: TGTGCCAGCAGCCAAACAGGGGGCATGAGTTCACCCCTCCACTTT.

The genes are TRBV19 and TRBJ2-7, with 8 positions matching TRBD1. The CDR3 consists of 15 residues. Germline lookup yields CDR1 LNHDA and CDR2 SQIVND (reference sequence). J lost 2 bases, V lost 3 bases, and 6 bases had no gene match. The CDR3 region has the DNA TGTGCCAGTAGTATGGGACAGGAATTTACCTACGAGCAGTACTTC. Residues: CASSMGQEFTYEQYF. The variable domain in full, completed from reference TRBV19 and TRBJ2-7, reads DGGITQSPKYLFRKEGQNVTLSCEQNLNHDAMYWYRQDPGQGLRLIYYSQIVNDFQKGDIAEGYSVSREKKESFPLTVTSAQKNPTAFYLCASSMGQEFTYEQYFGPGTRLTVT.

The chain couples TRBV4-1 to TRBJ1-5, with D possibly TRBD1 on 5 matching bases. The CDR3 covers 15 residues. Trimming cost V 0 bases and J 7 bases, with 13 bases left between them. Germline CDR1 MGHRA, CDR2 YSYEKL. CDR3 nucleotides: TGCGCCAGCAGCCAAGATCAGGGATTAGGACAGCCCCAGCATTTT. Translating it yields CASSQDQGLGQPQHF.

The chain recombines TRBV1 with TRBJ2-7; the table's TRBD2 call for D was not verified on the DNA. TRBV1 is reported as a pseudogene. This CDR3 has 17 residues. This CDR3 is CTSSSGLAGKRNYEQYF. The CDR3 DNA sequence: TGCACCAGCAGCTCCGGGTTAGCGGGGAAACGGAACTACGAGCAGTACTTC.

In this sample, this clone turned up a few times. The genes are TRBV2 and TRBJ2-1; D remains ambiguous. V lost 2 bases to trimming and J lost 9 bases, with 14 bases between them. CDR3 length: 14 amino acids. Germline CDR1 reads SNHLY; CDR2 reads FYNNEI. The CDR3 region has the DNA TGTGCCAGCAGTGAAAATCCCGCGGTTGGTGAGCAGTTCTTC. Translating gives CASSENPAVGEQFF.

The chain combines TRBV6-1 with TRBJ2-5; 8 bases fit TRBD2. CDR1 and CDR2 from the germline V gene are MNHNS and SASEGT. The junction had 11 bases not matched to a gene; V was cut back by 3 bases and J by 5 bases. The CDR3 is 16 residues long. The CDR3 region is CASSEVAGGLGETQYF. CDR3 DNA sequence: TGTGCCAGCAGTGAGGTTGCGGGGGGCTTAGGGGAGACCCAGTACTTC.

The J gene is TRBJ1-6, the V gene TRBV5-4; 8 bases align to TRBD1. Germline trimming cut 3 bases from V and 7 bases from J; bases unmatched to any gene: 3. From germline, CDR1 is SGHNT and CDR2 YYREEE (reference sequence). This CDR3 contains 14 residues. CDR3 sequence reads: CASSSDRENSPLHF. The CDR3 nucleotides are TGTGCCAGCAGCTCGGACAGGGAGAATTCACCCCTCCACTTT.

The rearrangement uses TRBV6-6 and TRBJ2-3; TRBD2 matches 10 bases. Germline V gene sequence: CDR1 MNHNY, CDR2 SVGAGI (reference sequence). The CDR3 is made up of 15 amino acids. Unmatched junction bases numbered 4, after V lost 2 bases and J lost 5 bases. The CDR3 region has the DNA TGTGCCAGCAGTTACCCTAGCGGGGGCCAAGATACGCAGTATTTT. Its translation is CASSYPSGGQDTQYF.

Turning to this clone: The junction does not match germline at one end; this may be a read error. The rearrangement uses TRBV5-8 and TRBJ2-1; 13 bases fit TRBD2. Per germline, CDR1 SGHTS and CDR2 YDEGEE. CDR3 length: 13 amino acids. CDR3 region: CASSPGTSGVQVF. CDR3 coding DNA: TGTGCCAGCAGCCCGGGGACTAGCGGGGTCCAGGTCTTC.

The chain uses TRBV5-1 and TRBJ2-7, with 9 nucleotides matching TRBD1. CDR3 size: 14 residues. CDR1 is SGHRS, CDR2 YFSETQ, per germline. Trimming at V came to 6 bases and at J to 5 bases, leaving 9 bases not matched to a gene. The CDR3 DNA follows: TGCGCCAGCAAAATGCAACAGGGGGCCCACGAGCAGTACTTC. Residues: CASKMQQGAHEQYF.

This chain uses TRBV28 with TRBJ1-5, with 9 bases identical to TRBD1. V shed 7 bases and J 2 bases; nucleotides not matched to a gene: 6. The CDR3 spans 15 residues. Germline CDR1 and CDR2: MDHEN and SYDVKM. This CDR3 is CASTSGTGRNQPQHF. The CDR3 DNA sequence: TGTGCCAGCACCTCAGGGACAGGGCGCAATCAGCCCCAGCATTTT.

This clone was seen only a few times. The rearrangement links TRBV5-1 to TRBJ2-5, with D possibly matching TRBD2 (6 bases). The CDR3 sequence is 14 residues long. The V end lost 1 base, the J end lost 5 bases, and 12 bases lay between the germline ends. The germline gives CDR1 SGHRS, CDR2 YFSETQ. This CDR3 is CASSLIAGTETQYF. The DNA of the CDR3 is TGCGCCAGCAGCTTGATTGCGGGGACTGAGACCCAGTACTTC.

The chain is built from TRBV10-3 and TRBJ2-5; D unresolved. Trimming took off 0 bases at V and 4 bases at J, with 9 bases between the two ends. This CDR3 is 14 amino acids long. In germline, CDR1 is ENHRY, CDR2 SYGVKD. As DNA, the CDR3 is TGTGCCATCAGTGAGTCGAGGCCTTTAGAGACCCAGTACTTC. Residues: CAISESRPLETQYF.

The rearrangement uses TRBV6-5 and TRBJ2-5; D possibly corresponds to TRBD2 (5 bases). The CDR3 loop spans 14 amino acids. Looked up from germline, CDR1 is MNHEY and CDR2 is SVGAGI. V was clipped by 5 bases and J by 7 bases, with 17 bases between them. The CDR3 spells CASSAGLDAGTQYF. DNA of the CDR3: TGTGCCAGCAGTGCCGGACTCGACGCGGGGACCCAGTACTTC.

The CDR3 spells CASSPGLDYEQYF. The CDR3 nucleotides read TGTGCCAGCAGCCCGGGACTAGACTACGAGCAGTACTTC. The V gene is TRBV14, the J gene TRBJ2-7; TRBD2 agrees at 8 bases. Losses at the gene ends were 4 bases for V and 3 bases for J; bases not matched to a gene: 2. The length of the CDR3 is 13 residues. Germline V gives CDR1 SGHDN, CDR2 FVKESK.

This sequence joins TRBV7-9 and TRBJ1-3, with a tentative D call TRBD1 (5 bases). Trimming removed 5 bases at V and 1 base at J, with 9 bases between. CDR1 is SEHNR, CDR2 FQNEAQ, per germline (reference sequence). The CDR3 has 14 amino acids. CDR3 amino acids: CASSPGGSGNTIYF. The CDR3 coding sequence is TGTGCCAGCAGCCCCGGGGGGTCTGGAAACACCATATATTTT.

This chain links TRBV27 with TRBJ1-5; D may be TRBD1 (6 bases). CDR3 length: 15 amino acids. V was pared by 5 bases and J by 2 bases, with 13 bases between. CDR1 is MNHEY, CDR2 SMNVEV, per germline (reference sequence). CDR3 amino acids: CASSIQGGGNQPQHF. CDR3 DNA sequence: TGTGCCAGCAGTATACAGGGAGGGGGCAATCAGCCCCAGCATTTT.

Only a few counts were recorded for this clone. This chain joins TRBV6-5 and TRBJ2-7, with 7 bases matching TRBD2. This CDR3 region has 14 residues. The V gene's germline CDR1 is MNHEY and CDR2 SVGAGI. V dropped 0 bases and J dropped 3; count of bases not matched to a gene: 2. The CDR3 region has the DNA TGTGCCAGCAGTTACTCGGGGGGGAACTACGAGCAGTACTTC. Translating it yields CASSYSGGNYEQYF.

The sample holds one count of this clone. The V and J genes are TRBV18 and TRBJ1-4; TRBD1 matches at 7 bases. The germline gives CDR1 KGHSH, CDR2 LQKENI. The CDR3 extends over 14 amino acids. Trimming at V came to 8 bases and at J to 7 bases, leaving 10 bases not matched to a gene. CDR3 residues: CASRLDRVGEKLFF. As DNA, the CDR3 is TGTGCCAGCCGTCTTGACAGGGTCGGTGAAAAACTGTTTTTT.

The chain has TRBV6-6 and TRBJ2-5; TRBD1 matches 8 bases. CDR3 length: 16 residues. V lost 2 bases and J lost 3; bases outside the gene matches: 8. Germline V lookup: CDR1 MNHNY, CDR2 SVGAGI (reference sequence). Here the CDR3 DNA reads TGTGCCAGCAGTTACCCGTGGGACAGGCTGGAAGAGACCCAGTACTTC. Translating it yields CASSYPWDRLEETQYF.

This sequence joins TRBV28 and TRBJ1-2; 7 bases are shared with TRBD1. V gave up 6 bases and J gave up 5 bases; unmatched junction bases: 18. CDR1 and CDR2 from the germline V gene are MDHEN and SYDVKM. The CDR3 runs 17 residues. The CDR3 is CASSLPLDRAESYGYTF. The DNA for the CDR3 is TGTGCCAGCAGCCTGCCCTTAGACAGGGCGGAATCGTATGGCTACACCTTC.

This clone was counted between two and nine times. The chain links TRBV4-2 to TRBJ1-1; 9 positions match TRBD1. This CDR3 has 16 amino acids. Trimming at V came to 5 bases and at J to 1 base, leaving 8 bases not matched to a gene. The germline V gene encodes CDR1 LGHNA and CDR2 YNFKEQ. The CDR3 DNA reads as TGTGCCAGCAGCACCCAAGTGGGACAGGGGAACACTGAAGCTTTCTTT. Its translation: CASSTQVGQGNTEAFF.

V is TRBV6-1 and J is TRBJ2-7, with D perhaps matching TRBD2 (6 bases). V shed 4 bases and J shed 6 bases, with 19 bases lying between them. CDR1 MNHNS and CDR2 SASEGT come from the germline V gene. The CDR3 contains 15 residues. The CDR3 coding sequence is TGTGCCAGCAGTGTGGGGGTGGGACTCGGAGGCGAGCAGTACTTC. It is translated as CASSVGVGLGGEQYF.

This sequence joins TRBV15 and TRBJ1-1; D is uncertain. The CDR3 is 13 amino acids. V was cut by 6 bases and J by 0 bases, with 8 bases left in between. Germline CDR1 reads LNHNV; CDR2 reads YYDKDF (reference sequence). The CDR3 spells CATRGGMNTEAFF. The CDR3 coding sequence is TGTGCCACCAGGGGAGGGATGAACACTGAAGCTTTCTTT.

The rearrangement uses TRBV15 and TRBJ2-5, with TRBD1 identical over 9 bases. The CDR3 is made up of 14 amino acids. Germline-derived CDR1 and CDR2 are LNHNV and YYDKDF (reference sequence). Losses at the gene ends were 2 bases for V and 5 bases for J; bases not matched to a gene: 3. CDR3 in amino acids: CATSRQQGAETQYF. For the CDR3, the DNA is TGTGCCACCAGCAGACAACAGGGGGCGGAGACCCAGTACTTC.

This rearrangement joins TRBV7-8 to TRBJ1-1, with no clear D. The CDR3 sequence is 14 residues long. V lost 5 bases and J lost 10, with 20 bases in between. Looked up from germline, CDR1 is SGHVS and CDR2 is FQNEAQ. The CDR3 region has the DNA TGTGCCAGCAGCGCCACGGCTCTTACGGGGAGAGCTTTCTTT. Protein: CASSATALTGRAFF. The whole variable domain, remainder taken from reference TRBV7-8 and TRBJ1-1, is GAGVSQSPRYKVAKRGQDVALRCDPISGHVSLFWYQQALGQGPEFLTYFQNEAQLDKSGLPSDRFFAERPEGSVSTLKIQRTQQEDSAVYLCASSATALTGRAFFGQGTRLTVV.

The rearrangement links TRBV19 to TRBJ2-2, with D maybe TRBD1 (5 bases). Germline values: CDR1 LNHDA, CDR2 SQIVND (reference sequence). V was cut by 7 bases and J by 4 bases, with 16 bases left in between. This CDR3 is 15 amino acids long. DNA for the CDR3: TGTGCCAGTAATGGTAGGCAGGGAAGCACCGGGGAGCTGTTTTTT. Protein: CASNGRQGSTGELFF.

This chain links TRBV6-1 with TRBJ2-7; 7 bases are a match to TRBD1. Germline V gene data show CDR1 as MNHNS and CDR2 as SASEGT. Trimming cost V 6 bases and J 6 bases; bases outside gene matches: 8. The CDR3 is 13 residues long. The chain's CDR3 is CASSSQTGAEQYF. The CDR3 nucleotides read TGTGCCAGCAGCTCCCAAACAGGGGCCGAGCAGTACTTC.